The entry below gives a single T cell receptor beta chain sequence along with its context. This specimen comes from a study of shared clonotypes between healthy human individuals. V dropped 2 bases and J dropped 5 bases, with 9 bases sitting between them. This CDR3 spans 12 amino acids. Looked up from germline, CDR1 is SQVTM and CDR2 is ANQGSEA. The protocol was immunoSEQ multiplex PCR, while the TCRdb copy is restricted to in-frame clones and leaves out a portion. The sample has some 1.5 million clones; approximately 98% are singletons. The TCR sequence derives from a man aged 30 to 45 in good health. This chain uses TRBV29-1 with TRBJ2-5; no firm D call. Material: naive CD4+ T cells sorted from blood. Subset denoted: CD45RA+ positively selected. CDR3 region: CSVELDGETQYF. Written as DNA, the CDR3 is TGCAGCGTTGAATTGGATGGCGAGACCCAGTACTTC.